This T cell receptor beta chain was recorded in a study of CD8 T cells in Susac syndrome. CDR1 and CDR2 from the germline V gene are LGHDT and YNNKEL (reference sequence). The CDR3 has 13 amino acids. The V gene lost 4 bases and the J gene lost 4 bases, with 10 bases spanning the gap. RNA totalling about 0.5 to 1 ug underwent reverse transcription with random hexamers. Amplification of TCR beta CDR3 was carried out by immunoSEQ multiplex PCR, which covered 54 Vbeta and 13 Jbeta segments. TCRdb processed the immunoSEQ multiplex PCR reads anew with MiXCR; each CDR3 protein has one entry. The sample contains roughly 150,000 distinct CDR3 sequences, roughly 94% of which appear only once. High-throughput TCR beta sequencing covered peripheral CD8+ and CD4+ T cells.

The genes are TRBV3-1 and TRBJ2-5; D perhaps matches TRBD2 (6 bases). The TCR comes from a human donor in good health. What was sequenced was CD4+ T cells from PBMCs. The DNA of the CDR3 is TGTGCCAGCAGCCGCGGGATGCGAGAGACCCAGTACTTC. This gives the protein CASSRGMRETQYF.